A single sample is the source of the 30 T cell receptor beta chains below, sequenced in a study of spatial heterogeneity in lung cancer (dated by TCRdb to between 2018 and 2021). The time point label of this sample denotes: sample taken at primary tumor resection. For TCR sequencing, whole RNA was extracted from tumor and nontumor lung tissue, or from cryopreserved PBMC samples, and no cell sorting was done. Libraries were made using 5' RACE. The sequencing machine was a NextSeq 500. Clones were called with MiXCR by TCRdb after fastp trimmed the public reads at Q25, and only in-frame beta chains were retained. Entries are consolidated by CDR3 protein sequence, retaining the most common genes and DNA. For this sample there are 48,000 or so distinct CDR3 sequences; approximately 5.7% appear just once. In total, the top ten clones hold around 10% of the sample. The specimen comprised PBMCs, sampled at surgery. Receptors originate from a male donor with early-stage non-small cell lung cancer.

This clonotype was seen ten or more times. This CDR3 is CASSSGQGRVETQYF. CDR3 nucleotides: TGCGCCAGCAGCTCCGGACAGGGGCGGGTAGAGACCCAGTACTTC. This chain joins TRBV5-1 and TRBJ2-5; 9 bases align to TRBD1. The CDR3 runs 15 residues. CDR1 is SGHRS and CDR2 is YFSETQ in the germline V gene. Unmatched junction bases numbered 7, after V lost 3 bases and J lost 4 bases.

This clonotype came up many times. The chain recombines TRBV29-1 with TRBJ2-7, with 7 nucleotides matching TRBD1. V gave up 8 bases and J gave up 3 bases; unmatched junction bases: 4. CDR1 and CDR2 (germline): SQVTM, ANQGSEA. CDR3 length: 11 residues. CDR3 sequence: CSIGDSYEQYF. CDR3 nucleotides: TGCAGCATAGGGGACAGCTACGAGCAGTACTTC.

The chain combines TRBV7-2 with TRBJ1-2; perhaps TRBD1 as D (5 bases). In germline, CDR1 is SGHTA, CDR2 FQGNSA. Trimming stripped 5 bases from V and 4 bases from J, with 17 bases between. The length of the CDR3 is 15 residues. The CDR3 sequence is CASSPQGRASYGYTF. The CDR3 coding sequence is TGTGCCAGCAGCCCCCAGGGCCGCGCTAGCTATGGCTACACCTTC.

The chain combines TRBV12-3 or TRBV12-4 with TRBJ1-1; D not resolved. The CDR3 runs to 15 residues. Trimming shortened V by 3 bases and J by 5 bases, and 16 bases separated the two germline ends. The CDR3 sequence is CASSFYGEGGTEAFF. CDR3 coding DNA: TGTGCCAGCAGTTTCTATGGGGAAGGAGGGACTGAAGCTTTCTTT.

This clonotype has at least ten counts. J is TRBJ2-5 and V is TRBV25-1, with D perhaps TRBD2 (7 bases). The CDR3 consists of 14 residues. The germline V and J ends were trimmed by 3 bases and 2 bases, with 10 bases remaining between them. Germline CDR1 reads MGHDK; CDR2 reads SYGVNS. In DNA, the CDR3 is TGTGCCAGCAGTGACCGGGGGGCACAAGAGACCCAGTACTTC. Protein sequence: CASSDRGAQETQYF.

Many counts were recorded for this clonotype. The chain has TRBV5-6 and TRBJ2-2, with D perhaps matching TRBD1 (5 bases). Between the trimmed V and J ends, which lost 1 base and 3 bases, there was a span of 13 bases. Looked up from germline, CDR1 is SGHDT and CDR2 is YYEEEE. This CDR3 is 16 amino acids long. CDR3 sequence: CASSLMGRSHTGELFF. In DNA, the CDR3 is TGTGCCAGCAGCTTGATGGGGCGGAGCCACACCGGGGAGCTGTTTTTT.

This clonotype was picked up many times. V and J are TRBV4-3 and TRBJ1-3, with a possible D match to TRBD1 (6 bases). The ends were cut back, 0 bases at V and 0 bases at J, with 12 bases in the middle. This CDR3 spans 17 amino acids. Germline V gene lookup returns CDR1 LGHNA and CDR2 YSLEER. The CDR3 is CASSQDPGQLSGNTIYF. The CDR3 DNA sequence: TGCGCCAGCAGCCAAGACCCCGGACAGCTCTCTGGAAACACCATATATTTT.

This clonotype is judged medium-sized (0.01 to 0.1%). This sequence joins TRBV29-1 and TRBJ2-3; TRBD2 matches at 12 bases. The CDR3 extends over 15 amino acids. V dropped 4 bases and J dropped 3; count of bases not matched to a gene: 5. The germline gives CDR1 SQVTM, CDR2 ANQGSEA. CDR3 loop: CSVAPTSGRTDTQYF. For the CDR3, the DNA is TGCAGCGTTGCCCCGACTAGCGGGAGAACAGATACGCAGTATTTT.

This clonotype was found a few times. The chain uses TRBV27 and TRBJ2-1; tentative D call: TRBD2 (5 bases). The V end lost 4 bases, the J end lost 9 bases, and 10 bases lay between the germline ends. CDR3 length: 12 residues. Germline V lookup: CDR1 MNHEY, CDR2 SMNVEV (reference sequence). CDR3 DNA: TGTGCCAGCAGTTATAGCGAGGGTGAGCAGTTCTTC. This sequence encodes CASSYSEGEQFF.

This clonotype has more than one count but fewer than ten. The chain joins TRBV6-6 to TRBJ1-2; D is undetermined. The CDR3 length is 13 residues. V lost 2 bases to trimming and J lost 8 bases, with 12 bases between them. The V gene's germline CDR1 is MNHNY and CDR2 SVGAGI (reference sequence). CDR3: CASSYELQQGYTF. In nucleotides, the CDR3 is TGTGCCAGCAGTTACGAGCTCCAGCAGGGCTACACCTTC.

This clonotype was picked up a small number of times. This sequence joins TRBV7-3 and TRBJ2-1; no reliable D call. There are 15 residues in the CDR3. Per the germline V gene, CDR1 is SGHTA and CDR2 is FQGTGA. V lost 0 bases to trimming and J lost 7 bases, with 13 bases between them. CDR3 amino acids: CASSLTGSYGNEQFF. CDR3 nucleotide sequence: TGTGCCAGCAGCTTAACAGGGTCGTATGGGAATGAGCAGTTCTTC.

This clonotype was counted many times. The V gene is TRBV28, the J gene TRBJ1-2; D remains unclear. Germline assignment: CDR1 MDHEN and CDR2 SYDVKM. Trimming removed 9 bases from V and 1 base from J, with 9 bases in between. The CDR3 spans 12 residues. The CDR3 loop reads CASHGDNYGYTF. CDR3 nucleotide sequence: TGTGCCAGTCACGGGGATAACTATGGCTACACCTTC.

This clonotype was counted between two and nine times. The chain has TRBV20-1 and TRBJ1-5, with D tentatively TRBD1 (5 bases). CDR1 and CDR2 (germline): DFQATT, SNEGSKA (reference sequence). The CDR3 consists of 19 residues. V was shortened by 1 base and J by 0 bases, with 22 bases between the two germline ends. CDR3 region: CSARVGLKQAGYSNQPQHF. The CDR3 DNA reads TGCAGTGCTAGAGTAGGTTTGAAACAGGCGGGCTATAGCAATCAGCCCCAGCATTTT.

This clonotype was seen ten or more times. The chain has TRBV6-5 and TRBJ1-2; 8 bases line up with TRBD1. CDR3 length equals 13 residues. Trimming removed 7 bases from V and 10 bases from J; junction bases left unmatched: 11. CDR1 and CDR2 (germline): MNHEY, SVGAGI. CDR3 DNA sequence: TGTGCCAGCACCTGGGACAGGTCCTTAGACTACACCTTC. It codes for CASTWDRSLDYTF.

This clonotype qualifies as medium-sized. The chain couples TRBV5-6 to TRBJ2-1, with D uncertain. Trimming pared 4 bases from V and 0 bases from J, leaving 14 bases between. CDR1 SGHDT and CDR2 YYEEEE come from the germline V gene. The CDR3 covers 16 residues. The CDR3 protein is CASSDQLASSYNEQFF. CDR3 DNA sequence: TGTGCCAGCAGCGACCAGTTGGCGAGCTCCTACAATGAGCAGTTCTTC.

This clonotype was seen a few times. The rearrangement links TRBV20-1 to TRBJ2-4, with D possibly being TRBD2 (7 bases). V was cut by 4 bases and J by 0 bases, with 13 bases left in between. The CDR3 totals 15 residues. Germline lookup yields CDR1 DFQATT and CDR2 SNEGSKA (reference sequence). CDR3 loop: CSANLRGGAKNIQYF. As DNA, the CDR3 is TGCAGTGCTAATCTAAGGGGGGGAGCCAAAAACATTCAGTACTTC.

In this sample, this clonotype turned up a few times. The V gene is TRBV5-1, the J gene TRBJ1-1, with D uncertain. V lost 0 bases, J lost 0 bases, and 9 bases lay in between. Germline V gene lookup returns CDR1 SGHRS and CDR2 YFSETQ. The CDR3 runs to 15 residues. This CDR3 is CASSLAPEVNTEAFF. The CDR3 DNA reads as TGCGCCAGCAGCTTGGCTCCAGAAGTGAACACTGAAGCTTTCTTT.

In this sample, this clonotype turned up many times. CDR3 in amino acids: CASSLAGGGNSPLHF. The CDR3 coding sequence is TGTGCCAGCAGTTTGGCAGGGGGCGGAAATTCACCCCTCCACTTT. This chain joins TRBV27 and TRBJ1-6, with TRBD1 matching 8 bases. Trimming removed 3 bases from V and 7 bases from J; junction bases left unmatched: 5. Per germline, CDR1 MNHEY and CDR2 SMNVEV (reference sequence). There are 15 residues in the CDR3.

J is TRBJ1-1 and V is TRBV4-1; D gene uncertain. The CDR3 is 15 amino acids. From germline, CDR1 is MGHRA and CDR2 YSYEKL. Trimming removed 0 bases from V and 3 bases from J, with 11 bases in between. The CDR3 spells CASSQEEGAYTEAFF. CDR3 DNA: TGCGCCAGCAGCCAAGAGGAGGGAGCTTACACTGAAGCTTTCTTT.

This clonotype has ten or more counts. The chain links TRBV5-1 to TRBJ2-1; D possibly corresponds to TRBD2 (6 bases). Germline CDR1 is SGHRS and CDR2 is YFSETQ. The CDR3 is made up of 14 amino acids. Deletions cut 3 bases from V and 9 bases from J, with 16 bases between. Here the CDR3 DNA reads TGCGCCAGCAGCTCCGGGACTCCGATTCTTGAGCAGTTCTTC. Protein sequence: CASSSGTPILEQFF.

This clonotype has ten or more counts. The chain joins TRBV7-2 to TRBJ2-3, with unresolved D. V was shortened by 0 bases and J by 4 bases, with 8 bases between the two germline ends. Germline V gene sequence: CDR1 SGHTA, CDR2 FQGNSA. This CDR3 spans 14 amino acids. The CDR3, as DNA: TGTGCCAGCAGCTTAGCTTTGCTTGCAGATACGCAGTATTTT. Protein product: CASSLALLADTQYF.

This clonotype has just a few counts. The genes are TRBV20-1 and TRBJ1-2; TRBD1 matches 11 bases. Germline CDR1 and CDR2: DFQATT and SNEGSKA (reference sequence). Trimming at V came to 5 bases and at J to 7 bases, leaving 3 bases not matched to a gene. This CDR3 has 12 amino acids. CDR3 nucleotides: TGCAGTGCTGGACAGGGGGCGGTTGGCTACACCTTC. Translation gives CSAGQGAVGYTF.

This clonotype was counted ten times or more. This chain links TRBV6-1 with TRBJ2-2, with D unclear. Trimming cost V 0 bases and J 6 bases, with 14 bases left between them. This CDR3 comprises 16 residues. Per germline, CDR1 MNHNS and CDR2 SASEGT. CDR3 sequence (DNA): TGTGCCAGCAGTGAAGCGGCCCCAACGATCCCCGGGGAGCTGTTTTTT. Amino acids: CASSEAAPTIPGELFF.

In its sample, this clonotype was seen many times. The V call is TRBV5-1, the J call TRBJ2-7; TRBD2 aligns across 10 bases. CDR1 SGHRS and CDR2 YFSETQ come from the germline V gene. V lost 4 bases to trimming and J lost 9 bases; unmatched junction nucleotides: 13. The CDR3 contains 15 residues. The CDR3 DNA sequence: TGCGCCAGCAGCCATAGACTAGCGGGCGAAGGTGTGCAGTACTTC. It is translated as CASSHRLAGEGVQYF.

The chain is built from TRBV20-1 and TRBJ1-1, with D hard to call. CDR3 length: 11 residues. Germline CDR1 reads DFQATT; CDR2 reads SNEGSKA (reference sequence). The V and J ends lost 2 bases and 7 bases respectively, with 8 bases between them. DNA for the CDR3: TGCAGTGCTAGACGGACCGATGAAGCTTTCTTT. Encoded protein: CSARRTDEAFF.

This clonotype was observed at least ten times. The chain is built from TRBV4-1 and TRBJ2-2; 10 bases are shared with TRBD2. The CDR3 runs to 15 residues. V lost 2 bases and J lost 7; bases outside the gene matches: 4. Germline-derived CDR1 and CDR2 are MGHRA and YSYEKL. The CDR3 nucleotides read TGCGCCAGCAGCCAACCTACTAGCGGGGACGGGGAGCTGTTTTTT. Its translation: CASSQPTSGDGELFF.

This clonotype occurred many times. The rearrangement uses TRBV20-1 and TRBJ1-3, with D perhaps TRBD1 (5 bases). V lost 5 bases and J 0 bases, leaving 8 bases between the germline ends. CDR3 length: 13 residues. CDR1 DFQATT and CDR2 SNEGSKA come from the germline V gene (reference sequence). CDR3 DNA sequence: TGCAGTGCTGAGGGGAACTCTGGAAACACCATATATTTT. Translated, it gives CSAEGNSGNTIYF.

This clonotype was recorded at least ten times. V usage is TRBV25-1 and J usage is TRBJ2-2, with no clear D. In germline, CDR1 is MGHDK, CDR2 SYGVNS. This CDR3 spans 14 amino acids. V was pared by 6 bases and J by 5 bases, with 13 bases between. The DNA of the CDR3 is TGTGCCAGCAGCGAAAACGCAATGACCGGGGAGCTGTTTTTT. Its translation: CASSENAMTGELFF. Using reference TRBV25-1 and TRBJ2-2 for the parts outside the CDR3, the full variable domain is EADIYQTPRYLVIGTGKKITLECSQTMGHDKMYWYQQDPGMELHLIHYSYGVNSTEKGDLSSESTVSRIRTEHFPLTLESARPSHTSQYLCASSENAMTGELFFGEGSRLTVL.

This clonotype was seen repeatedly, ten times or more. The chain uses TRBV3-1 and TRBJ2-1; unclear D gene. V was shortened by 4 bases and J by 0 bases, with 7 bases between the two germline ends. The CDR3 is 14 residues long. Germline CDR1 and CDR2: LGHDT and YNNKEL (reference sequence). The CDR3, as DNA: TGTGCCAGCAGCCCACCACCCTCCTACAATGAGCAGTTCTTC. Its protein is CASSPPPSYNEQFF.

The table lists this clonotype with many counts. The gene calls are TRBV6-5 and TRBJ2-5; 8 nucleotides line up with TRBD1. The CDR3 contains 15 residues. V shed 2 bases and J 4 bases; nucleotides not matched to a gene: 6. Germline CDR1 reads MNHEY; CDR2 reads SVGAGI. The CDR3 region has the DNA TGTGCCAGCAGTTACAGACAGGGGAGAGGAGAGACCCAGTACTTC. Amino acids: CASSYRQGRGETQYF.